This T cell receptor beta chain was recorded in a study of naive and memory T cell subsets. Study outcomes and limitations: Far more TCRs reportedly came from tuberculin skin test site biopsies. More TCRs at tuberculin sites were read as hypersensitivity T cell infiltration.

V was pared by 5 bases and J by 6 bases, with 14 bases between. This CDR3 has 14 residues. Amplification of ligated cDNA took four PCR rounds with SP2 and nested alpha and beta constant primers. Each CDR3 protein gets one entry after TCRdb re-called the UMI-ligation and nested PCR reads with MiXCR. The sample contains 37,000 or so distinct CDR3 sequences, approximately 9.9% of which appear only once. Remarks on this clonotype: Its matching antigen is unknown.

Described treatment: skin biopsy from PPD injection site in Mantoux-positive individual. TCR cDNA received a 3' ligated oligonucleotide that carried a UMI. Individuals with a positive Mantoux test gave biopsies from PPD-injected skin. The chain combines TRBV12-3 or TRBV12-4 with TRBJ1-5, with D hard to call. This clonotype was obtained from an adult in good health. The sample was skin, taken from a tuberculin skin test site. CDR3 residues: CASSQGSGAQPQHF. The CDR3 region has the DNA TGTGCCAGCAGTCAAGGGTCCGGCGCTCAGCCCCAGCATTTT.